Below, 15 T cell receptor beta chains from the same sample are listed, as sequenced in a study of shared clonotypes between healthy human individuals. Naive CD8 cells, CD45RO-negative and positively selected for CCR7, excluded terminally differentiated effector memory CD45RA+ cells. Using immunoSEQ multiplex PCR, the repertoire was profiled, and TCRdb retains in-frame clones only, with some absent. The sample carries around 580,000 clones, 95% to 98% recorded once. Sequencing input: naive CD8+ T cells sorted from blood. These receptors were obtained from a man aged 25-45 years in good health.

The chain recombines TRBV29-1 with TRBJ2-1; 9 bases agree with TRBD2. Trimming took 0 bases from V and 3 from J; bases not matched to a gene: 6. The V gene's germline CDR1 is SQVTM and CDR2 ANQGSEA. The CDR3 extends over 16 amino acids. CDR3 amino acids: CSVEDETSGNYNEQFF. The CDR3 nucleotides read TGCAGCGTTGAAGATGAGACTAGCGGAAACTACAATGAGCAGTTCTTC.

V usage is TRBV14 and J usage is TRBJ1-4; D unresolved. The V gene's germline CDR1 is SGHDN and CDR2 FVKESK. V lost 3 bases and J 8 bases, leaving 13 bases between the germline ends. CDR3 length: 14 residues. The CDR3 DNA follows: TGTGCCAGCAGCCAGGCGGGGAAGAGAGAAAAACTGTTTTTT. Amino acid sequence: CASSQAGKREKLFF.

This sequence joins TRBV14 and TRBJ1-3, with D maybe TRBD1 (6 bases). There are 14 residues in the CDR3. CDR1 and CDR2 (germline): SGHDN, FVKESK. The V gene lost 4 bases and the J gene lost 3 bases, with 10 bases spanning the gap. The chain's CDR3 is CASSPDSVGNTIYF. The DNA for the CDR3 is TGTGCCAGCAGCCCGGACAGTGTTGGAAACACCATATATTTT.

J is TRBJ2-7 and V is TRBV30; the match to TRBD2 covers 9 bases. After removal of 3 bases from V and 2 bases from J, the junction contained 11 bases not matched to a gene. Germline V CDR1 and CDR2: GTSNPN, SVGIG (reference sequence). CDR3 length: 16 amino acids. In DNA, the CDR3 is TGTGCCTGGAGACAGCTAGTATTAGCGGGAGCCTACGAGCAGTACTTC. It codes for CAWRQLVLAGAYEQYF.

V and J are TRBV25-1 and TRBJ1-1; D may be TRBD1 (6 bases). The germline gives CDR1 MGHDK, CDR2 SYGVNS. V lost 1 base and J lost 1, with 16 bases in between. This CDR3 contains 17 residues. CDR3 region: CASSESLMGTQNTEAFF. The CDR3, as DNA: TGTGCCAGCAGTGAATCACTAATGGGGACACAGAACACTGAAGCTTTCTTT.

The rearrangement links TRBV7-3 to TRBJ2-1; unclear D gene. Trimming removed 4 bases at V and 0 bases at J, with 13 bases between. The length of the CDR3 is 16 residues. Per germline, CDR1 SGHTA and CDR2 FQGTGA. This CDR3 is CASSSDKWSSYNEQFF. The DNA for the CDR3 is TGTGCCAGCAGCTCCGATAAATGGAGCTCCTACAATGAGCAGTTCTTC.

The chain couples TRBV7-9 to TRBJ2-7; 8 bases line up with TRBD2. The trim removed 5 bases at V and 2 bases at J, leaving 5 bases unmatched. Germline CDR1 reads SEHNR; CDR2 reads FQNEAQ (reference sequence). The CDR3 totals 14 residues. Written as DNA, the CDR3 is TGTGCCAGCAGCGTTAGCGGGGCTACCTACGAGCAGTACTTC. It encodes CASSVSGATYEQYF. Based on the CDR3 plus reference TRBV7-9 and TRBJ2-7, the full variable domain is DTGVSQNPRHKITKRGQNVTFRCDPISEHNRLYWYRQTLGQGPEFLTYFQNEAQLEKSRLLSDRFSAERPKGSFSTLEIQRTEQGDSAMYLCASSVSGATYEQYFGPGTRLTVT.

The rearrangement joins TRBV5-4 to TRBJ2-7; D is uncertain. V gave up 3 bases and J gave up 1 base, with 8 bases separating them. Germline V CDR1 and CDR2: SGHNT, YYREEE (reference sequence). The CDR3 has 13 residues. The CDR3 protein is CASSWAGSYEQYF. For the CDR3, the DNA is TGTGCCAGCAGCTGGGCAGGTTCCTACGAGCAGTACTTC.

The V gene is TRBV5-1, the J gene TRBJ2-2; D perhaps matches TRBD2 (6 bases). CDR3 length: 16 residues. Trimming left V 4 bases short and J 1 base short, with 14 bases between. Per the germline V gene, CDR1 is SGHRS and CDR2 is YFSETQ. The CDR3: CASSPYGRKNTGELFF. The CDR3 bases are TGCGCCAGCAGCCCTTACGGGAGAAAGAACACCGGGGAGCTGTTTTTT.

The chain uses TRBV19 and TRBJ2-3; 7 bases are shared with TRBD2. This CDR3 contains 15 residues. The germline V gene encodes CDR1 LNHDA and CDR2 SQIVND (reference sequence). The ends lost 5 bases at V and 2 bases at J; junction bases unmatched: 7. This CDR3 is CASSPGGGYTDTQYF. The CDR3 bases are TGTGCCAGTAGTCCTGGCGGGGGTTACACAGATACGCAGTATTTT.

The J gene is TRBJ2-7, the V gene TRBV5-6; D possibly corresponds to TRBD1 (5 bases). The CDR3 sequence is 12 residues long. V shed 0 bases and J shed 5 bases, with 6 bases lying between them. Germline loops: CDR1 SGHDT, CDR2 YYEEEE. The CDR3 bases are TGTGCCAGCAGCTTGGAGGGGAACGAGCAGTACTTC. Translated, it gives CASSLEGNEQYF.

The chain uses TRBV4-1 and TRBJ2-3, with D possibly TRBD2 on 6 matching bases. CDR3 length: 17 amino acids. Germline CDR1 reads MGHRA; CDR2 reads YSYEKL. V was clipped by 2 bases and J by 2 bases, with 17 bases between them. DNA for the CDR3: TGCGCCAGCAGCCAAAGATCGGGAGCGGCAAACACAGATACGCAGTATTTT. Translating it yields CASSQRSGAANTDTQYF.

The chain recombines TRBV27 with TRBJ2-7; TRBD2 aligns across 9 bases. Germline V gene sequence: CDR1 MNHEY, CDR2 SMNVEV (reference sequence). The CDR3 is made up of 15 amino acids. With V trimmed by 5 bases and J by 3 bases, 8 bases remained unmatched. The CDR3 coding sequence is TGTGCCAGCAGTCCGCAGGCGGGAGGGCTCTACGAGCAGTACTTC. The encoded protein is CASSPQAGGLYEQYF.

The CDR3 reads CASSTSRDRRPGTGQEQYF. The CDR3 DNA follows: TGTGCCAGCAGCACCTCCCGGGACAGGCGTCCGGGGACAGGACAAGAGCAGTACTTC. The rearrangement links TRBV27 to TRBJ2-7; 8 bases fit TRBD1. This CDR3 is built from 19 residues. Losses at the gene ends were 6 bases for V and 7 bases for J; bases not matched to a gene: 26. CDR1 is MNHEY and CDR2 is SMNVEV in the germline V gene (reference sequence).

The V gene is TRBV16, the J gene TRBJ2-7; D unresolved. V was cut by 0 bases and J by 3 bases, with 6 bases left in between. The CDR3 consists of 13 residues. The germline CDR1 and CDR2 sequences are KGHSY and FQNENV. This CDR3 is CASSQSGFYEQYF. The CDR3 coding sequence is TGTGCCAGCAGCCAATCGGGGTTCTACGAGCAGTACTTC.